The 9 T cell receptor beta chains listed next were all sequenced from one sample in a study of cytomegalovirus exposure and HLA in healthy donors (dated by TCRdb to the late 2010s). Library preparation was by the immunoSEQ multiplex PCR assay. The multiplex PCR relied on a mix of 60 forward primers for TCR Vbeta segments and 13 reverse primers for TCR Jbeta segments. TCRdb's version of the immuneACCESS table is confined to in-frame rearrangements and falls short of the full clone set. An unresolved V gene accounts for under half of the shortfall where checked; the remainder is of unknown origin. Within this sample are about 130,000 clones, with around 82% of them counted one time only. The ten largest clones represent roughly 10% of the sample. The sequenced sample consisted of PBMCs. The receptors were gathered from a male donor in good health and CMV-seropositive.

The rearrangement links TRBV19 to TRBJ2-3, with TRBD2 identical over 12 bases. This CDR3 is built from 16 residues. The germline CDR1 and CDR2 sequences are LNHDA and SQIVND (reference sequence). Trimming at V came to 6 bases and at J to 6 bases, leaving 10 bases not matched to a gene. This CDR3 is CASSRVTSGREDTQYF. CDR3 coding DNA: TGTGCCAGTAGCCGGGTGACTAGCGGGAGAGAGGATACGCAGTATTTT.

The chain employs TRBV18 and TRBJ1-2, with D perhaps matching TRBD1 (6 bases). The CDR3 is made up of 14 amino acids. The V and J ends lost 2 bases and 2 bases respectively, with 9 bases between them. CDR1 and CDR2 from the germline V gene are KGHSH and LQKENI. CDR3 sequence reads: CASSPETGNYGYTF. DNA of the CDR3: TGTGCCAGCTCACCAGAGACAGGAAACTATGGCTACACCTTC.

The rearrangement links TRBV7-3 to TRBJ1-5; D uncertain. The length of the CDR3 is 13 residues. V lost 2 bases, J lost 5 bases, and 7 bases lay in between. The germline gives CDR1 SGHTA, CDR2 FQGTGA. CDR3 sequence reads: CASSLSFDQPQHF. The DNA of the CDR3 is TGTGCCAGCAGCTTATCCTTCGATCAGCCCCAGCATTTT.

The chain employs TRBV29-1 and TRBJ1-2; the D gene is possibly TRBD1 (5 bases). Trimming cost V 6 bases and J 3 bases, with 11 bases left between them. Per germline, CDR1 SQVTM and CDR2 ANQGSEA. CDR3 length: 12 residues. CDR3 sequence (DNA): TGCAGCGTCCAGGGTGTGGACTATGGCTACACCTTC. Its protein is CSVQGVDYGYTF.

The DNA of the CDR3 is TGTGCCAGCGCCCTATCAACAGGGGACACTGAAGCTTTCTTT. It translates to CASALSTGDTEAFF. The rearrangement joins TRBV18 to TRBJ1-1; 7 bases are shared with TRBD1. The CDR3 is made up of 14 amino acids. Germline assignment: CDR1 KGHSH and CDR2 LQKENI. V lost 8 bases and J lost 3; bases outside the gene matches: 9.

The V call is TRBV15, the J call TRBJ1-1, with TRBD1 matching 10 bases. The germline gives CDR1 LNHNV, CDR2 YYDKDF (reference sequence). The CDR3 is made up of 15 amino acids. Germline trimming cut 3 bases from V and 4 bases from J; bases unmatched to any gene: 5. CDR3 coding DNA: TGTGCCACCAGCAGTCTAAGGACAGGGGGCACTGAAGCTTTCTTT. Translating gives CATSSLRTGGTEAFF.

V usage is TRBV10-3 and J usage is TRBJ2-7; 10 bases are a match to TRBD1. CDR1 ENHRY and CDR2 SYGVKD come from the germline V gene. Trimming took 8 bases from V and 0 from J; bases not matched to a gene: 7. This CDR3 is built from 15 residues. The CDR3 DNA is TGTGCCATCCAAGACAGGGGGCGCTTCTCCTACGAGCAGTACTTC. Translation: CAIQDRGRFSYEQYF.

The rearrangement joins TRBV9 to TRBJ2-6; TRBD2 matches at 9 bases. Germline CDR1 reads SGDLS; CDR2 reads YYNGEE. J was trimmed by 3 bases and V by 7 bases; bases with no gene match: 11. This CDR3 spans 17 amino acids. The CDR3: CASSGLAGLFGANVLTF. In nucleotides, the CDR3 is TGTGCCAGCTCCGGGCTAGCGGGACTTTTTGGGGCCAACGTCCTGACTTTC.

The V call is TRBV5-4, the J call TRBJ1-6, with TRBD1 as a possible D gene (6 bases). The V gene lost 0 bases and the J gene lost 9 bases, with 16 bases spanning the gap. This CDR3 has 16 residues. CDR1 SGHNT and CDR2 YYREEE come from the germline V gene (reference sequence). The chain's CDR3 is CASSLGGRQGSSPLHF. The CDR3 DNA sequence: TGTGCCAGCAGCTTGGGGGGGCGCCAGGGAAGTTCACCCCTCCACTTT. Drawing the rest from reference TRBV5-4 and TRBJ1-6, the complete variable domain is ETGVTQSPTHLIKTRGQQVTLRCSSQSGHNTVSWYQQALGQGPQFIFQYYREEENGRGNFPPRFSGLQFPNYSSELNVNALELDDSALYLCASSLGGRQGSSPLHFGNGTRLTVT.